This T cell receptor beta chain was profiled in a study of T cells in Graves' hyperthyroidism and ophthalmopathy. This clonotype was seen repeatedly, ten times or more. Ophthalmopathy cases scored 3 or more on the Clinical Activity Score and 4 or more on NOSPECS grade, with duration below 3 months. It was RNA transcripts that yielded the amplified TCR beta CDR3 regions. RT-PCR in the first round (using the HTBI primer set) targeted the TCR CDR3. Using its own MiXCR run on the multiplex PCR reads, TCRdb lists one record per CDR3 protein. Counted here are 550,000 to 700,000 distinct CDR3 sequences, roughly 15% occurring once; the ten biggest clones make up around 4.5%. CDR1 DFQATT and CDR2 SNEGSKA come from the germline V gene (reference sequence). The CDR3 is made up of 12 amino acids. J lost 7 bases, V lost 6 bases, and 8 bases had no gene match.

The clonotype was recovered from a woman aged 40-49 years with Graves' ophthalmopathy. The rearrangement links TRBV20-1 to TRBJ1-2; TRBD1 matches 7 bases. The sample taken for sequencing was blood. CDR3 amino acids: CSARQGGSGYTF. As DNA, the CDR3 is TGCAGTGCCCGACAGGGAGGCTCTGGCTACACCTTC.